This T cell receptor beta chain came from a study of T-cell reconstitution after alpha-beta-depleted transplantation in children. This sample's TCRbeta library carried unique molecular identifier barcodes. TCRdb processed the PCR reads anew with MiXCR; each CDR3 protein has one entry. The sample includes some 550,000 distinct CDR3 sequences, 15% to 20% of them seen just once. J lost 11 bases, V lost 0 bases, and 7 bases had no gene match. This CDR3 is built from 13 residues. Looked up from germline, CDR1 is DFQATT and CDR2 is SNEGSKA (reference sequence). This TCR was sampled from a human donor who donated a stem cell graft to a child with acute lymphoblastic leukemia. The chain links TRBV20-1 to TRBJ1-1; 9 nucleotides agree with TRBD1. The material sequenced was PBMCs from the stem cell graft donor, taken from the stem cell graft. The CDR3 sequence is CSARDGTGPDAFF. In DNA form, the CDR3 reads TGCAGTGCTAGAGATGGGACAGGGCCCGATGCTTTCTTT.